This TCR beta chain was identified in a study of cytomegalovirus exposure and HLA in healthy donors (TCRdb year 2017). For the study in its entirety: According to an earlier analysis of 550 to 700 of the donors, 150 million to 200 million T cells yielded approximately 120 million unique TCR beta sequences and about 280 Gb of sequence data. Roughly 300 gigabases of sequencing data and tens of millions of unique TCR sequences were included in an early release covering about 620 HLA-typed donors. The genetic ancestry cluster associated with self-reported Caucasian donors included 81% of the 300 to 450 genotyped donors. The aim of the study was to test whether cataloging public T cell receptors could identify signatures of past pathogen exposure. The study used immunosequencing to profile the T cell repertoires of 666 subjects and linked those repertoires to cytomegalovirus serostatus. A separate validation cohort of 100 to 150 different subjects was used in addition to the 666-subject first cohort. To predict cytomegalovirus infection status, the study brought together high-throughput TCR immunosequencing, statistical association of individual TCRs with disease status, and machine learning. To study patterns of TCR occurrence, a later analysis re-analyzed previously published TCR beta repertoires from around 660 donors and added high-resolution HLA genotyping. The later analysis used no new phenotypic data to find candidate immune exposures, relying instead on TCR beta sequences and their occurrence across donors. To decide whether each TCR beta V gene segment behaved as functional or pseudogenic, an earlier analysis of 587 of the donors relied on high-throughput TCR beta sequencing. Alongside the repertoire data, information on donor age, sex, ethnicity and CMV serostatus was compiled. Genome-wide SNP genotypes for about 60% of the roughly 700 donors were used in a later genetic analysis, which treated that subset as a discovery cohort. All discovery cohort repertoires had been generated on a single sequencing platform. HLA typing included class I and class II loci at four-digit resolution. Typing coverage varied by locus: 629-630 donors for A, B, C, DRB1 and DQB1; more than 500 for DQA1; about 590 for DPA1; approximately 450 for DPB1. A few DR-DQ haplotypes were treated as single units for association and clustering because of strong linkage in the cohort. Among roughly 400 genotyped donors of the cohort, an average of 235,054 unique TCR beta nucleotide sequences were sequenced per donor, 15% to 20% of them non-productive. Results and caveats for the whole study, not just this receptor: Correlated functional status among segregating V segments might be attributable to linkage disequilibrium, but an unknown experimental factor could not be ruled out. In an earlier analysis of 587 of the donors, most TCR beta V segments appeared in productive rearrangements about 87% or about 30% of the time, broadly matching IMGT annotations. Several of the top co-occurrence clusters appeared to be linked to parvovirus B19, influenza, CMV and Epstein-Barr virus, according to a later analysis. Immune exposure information for the cohort was limited to CMV serostatus. The authors suggested that the approach could potentially be extended to other disease states and immunological phenotypes. Three of the identified cytomegalovirus-associated TCR beta chains were confirmed in vitro to be specific for cytomegalovirus antigens. The 87-base-pair reads could not distinguish some IMGT-functional V segments, including TRBV6-2 and TRBV6-3, so those segments were excluded. About 15 rarely observed V segments, including chromosome 9 orphons, were excluded from the earlier analysis of about 600 of the donors because counts were too low. The presence/absence analyses assumed that sequencing depth was roughly uniform across donors, and that assumption may not be true. In a later genetic analysis, a missense DCLRE1C variant was associated with V-gene and J-gene trimming of TCR beta chains, and the association was replicated in an independent cohort. The classifier was reported to diagnose cytomegalovirus status with high specificity and sensitivity in both the original and validation cohorts. A later genetic analysis reported fewer N-insertions in productive TCRs among donors in an Asian-associated ancestry cluster than the roughly 720-donor mean. Because some donors lacked HLA typing at each locus, the association tests relied only on the typed subset. At a false discovery rate of 0.05, a later analysis linked approximately 18,000 TCR beta sequences to specific HLA alleles. A later analysis found that most CMV-associated TCR beta chains appeared HLA-restricted, with HLA associations seemingly driven largely by CMV exposure. Most TCR sequences were seen in very few donors, while some public TCRs were found in many individuals. Strong co-occurrence of HLA alleles, especially DR and DQ, made assigning TCR associations to individual alleles difficult. Compared with equally common non-associated chains, HLA-associated TCR beta chains in a later analysis were more clonally expanded and had lower generation probabilities. The study gave a list of about 160 TCR beta chains associated with cytomegalovirus. A further reported finding was that TCR beta sequences accurately predicted the HLA-A and HLA-B alleles for most subjects in the first cohort. In a later analysis, the rate of TCR association differed among HLA loci, with DRB1 alleles having the most associated TCRs and HLA-C alleles having the fewest. The sequencing pipeline was judged likely to have produced a cluster of highly shared sequence variants as a technical artifact. This cohort had only TCR beta chains sequenced, and the lack of alpha or paired-chain data limited which features could be detected.

CDR1 is given as SGHDT and CDR2 as YYEEEE, both from the germline V gene. V has 4 bases trimmed and J has 3 bases trimmed; junction bases matching no gene number 7. The CDR3 starts with the cysteine, ends with the phenylalanine, and has 15 residues. Of the read, only the CDR3 DNA is kept; its 45 bases are in frame from base 1. In total, 500 to 700 healthy bone marrow donors made up the cohort. At the time of sampling, every cohort member was nominally healthy, though immune exposures that went unrecorded were likely present. The donor was CMV seropositive and belonged to the group of 250 to 350 seropositive cohort members. A peripheral blood sample was collected from each donor, and TCR beta sequencing was performed on peripheral blood mononuclear cells. The Qiagen DNeasy Blood Extraction Kit was used to extract genomic DNA from the blood cell samples. The library was made by the immunoSEQ multiplex PCR assay. For the multiplex PCR, a mixture combining 60 forward primers for TCR Vbeta segments and 13 reverse primers for TCR Jbeta segments was used. The CDR3 region of rearranged TCR beta genes was amplified from genomic DNA by a multiplex PCR assay. On the Illumina HiSeq System, the amplified TCR beta libraries were sequenced as 87-base-pair reads. Regarding the original processing steps: A later analysis tallied around 87 million unique TCR beta chains across the roughly 610 repertoires, and about 10 million of those chains were shared by two or more donors. A nearest-neighbor algorithm error-corrected the raw reads and collapsed the reads into unique sequences, merging closely related sequences to remove PCR and sequencing errors. To assign V, D and J gene segments, CDR3 sequences were aligned to IMGT reference sequences. Each retained sequence needed at least a six-nucleotide match to both a V gene segment and a J gene segment. Rearrangements were classified as productive when the CDR3 lacked stop codons and remained in frame with V and J, and all other rearrangements were classified as non-productive. Following IMGT convention, CDR3 was defined as the stretch from the second conserved V-encoded cysteine to the conserved J-encoded phenylalanine. In an earlier analysis of around 540 of the donors, sequences lacking an unambiguous match to a single V gene segment were excluded. An earlier analysis of under 750 of the donors called V segments functional above 56.7% productive rearrangements and segregating when the between-donor standard deviation exceeded 5%. A statistical classification framework was developed to diagnose cytomegalovirus status using the catalog of TCR beta chain sequences. A later analysis assigned V and J genes by comparing TCR nucleotide sequences with IMGT/GENE-DB human TR gene sequences. The TCRdist pipeline was used in a later analysis to assign CDR3 sequences and most-parsimonious VDJ recombination scenarios. A later analysis defined each TCR beta chain by its CDR3 amino acid sequence plus V-gene family, and excluded reads lacking a unique V-gene family. As a way to deal with suspected cross-contamination and a sequencing artifact, a later analysis dropped roughly 600 nucleotide sequences that were highly shared and had low generation probability. In a later analysis, a clonal expansion index was calculated for each public chain from normalized within-repertoire ranks of inferred template counts. In a later analysis, generation probabilities were computed with a VDJ recombination model fitted to out-of-frame rearrangements, and the resulting probabilities were checked against IGoR. A later analysis scored TCR-TCR, TCR-HLA and TCR-CMV co-occurrence with hypergeometric tests, applying a repertoire-size bias correction to TCR pairs. A later analysis estimated false discovery rates by permuting HLA or CMV assignments 20 times. A later analysis grouped co-occurring TCRs with DBSCAN, adding TCRdist sequence similarity when clustering within HLA-allele-positive subsets. Co-occurrence clustering excluded repertoires with fewer than 30,000 or more than 120,000 public chains, plus five with anomalous nucleotide sharing. Held by TCRdb, this immuneACCESS table contains in-frame sequences only and omits some clones. Under half of the omission traces to an unresolved V gene where checked; the cause of the rest is unknown. For V, J and clone size, that table is used; D and trimming come from the DNA. Recorded for this sample are 150,000 to 200,000 clones; almost 80% of them occurred a single time. The ten largest clones take up approximately 9.8% of the sample.

A remark on this clone: Its antigen is unknown. No base qualities exist here, and no much larger clone lies one base off it.

The rearranged chain carries TRBV5-6 and TRBJ1-1, and 9 bases in between align with TRBD1. Material for sequencing was PBMCs. This clonotype was obtained from a man younger than 35 in good health and CMV-seropositive. The nucleotides read TGTGCCAGCAGCCCGGGACAGGGTAGGCACACTGAAGCTTTCTTT. It encodes CASSPGQGRHTEAFF.